These T cell receptor beta chains were read from a single sample in a study of T cells after yellow fever vaccination. TCRdb recomputed calls from the 5' RACE reads with MiXCR, one row per CDR3 protein. In the table there are 450,000 to 650,000 distinct CDR3 sequences, around a fifth of which are singletons. The sequencing used PBMCs, collected about 20 days after the first yellow fever vaccination. The source is a man aged 18 to 35 who received the YFV17D yellow fever vaccine. The CDR3 runs from the conserved cysteine through the conserved F or W. The order of the fields is CDR3 DNA, CDR3 protein, D gene, CDR3 length, V gene, clone size, J gene. A D gene is named only where the DNA matches it firmly. The size field is filled for only some rows; it gives once, few, many or a size class.

cdr3_nt: TGCAGTGCTCTCGGGCCATATAACACTGAAGCTTTCTTT
cdr3_aa: CSALGPYNTEAFF
d_call: -
cdr3_length: 13
v_call: TRBV20-1
clone_size: -
j_call: TRBJ1-1

cdr3_nt: TGCAGTGCCGATCTAAAGGGGCGGGGGGGGTTCAATGAGCAGTTCTTC
cdr3_aa: CSADLKGRGGFNEQFF
d_call: TRBD2
cdr3_length: 16
v_call: TRBV20-1
clone_size: few
j_call: TRBJ2-1

cdr3_nt: TGCAGTGCGTACGAACCCCCCTCCTACAATGAGCAGTTCTTC
cdr3_aa: CSAYEPPSYNEQFF
d_call: -
cdr3_length: 14
v_call: TRBV20-1
clone_size: few
j_call: TRBJ2-1

cdr3_nt: TGTGCCGGGGGGCAGGGTGGACAGCCCCAGCATTTT
cdr3_aa: CAGGQGGQPQHF
d_call: -
cdr3_length: 12
v_call: TRBV7-2
clone_size: -
j_call: TRBJ1-5

cdr3_nt: TGTGCCAGCAGACCGGGACAGGGGACCACCGGGGAGCTGTTTTTT
cdr3_aa: CASRPGQGTTGELFF
d_call: TRBD1
cdr3_length: 15
v_call: TRBV14
clone_size: few
j_call: TRBJ2-2

cdr3_nt: TGCAGTGCTAGCCAGGGGGGCGGAAACACCATATATTTT
cdr3_aa: CSASQGGGNTIYF
d_call: TRBD1
cdr3_length: 13
v_call: TRBV20-1
clone_size: many
j_call: TRBJ1-3

cdr3_nt: TGTGCCAGCAACAGGGAGGGGATGAACACCGGGGAGCTGTTTTTT
cdr3_aa: CASNREGMNTGELFF
d_call: -
cdr3_length: 15
v_call: TRBV6-1
clone_size: -
j_call: TRBJ2-2

cdr3_nt: TGTGCCAGCAGCGTAGCCCACGGGGGGCCTGGAAACACCATATATTTT
cdr3_aa: CASSVAHGGPGNTIYF
d_call: -
cdr3_length: 16
v_call: TRBV9
clone_size: -
j_call: TRBJ1-3

cdr3_nt: TGCGCCAGCAGCTTGACAGACAGGGCCGGGCAGTTCTTC
cdr3_aa: CASSLTDRAGQFF
d_call: TRBD1
cdr3_length: 13
v_call: TRBV5-1
clone_size: few
j_call: TRBJ2-1

cdr3_nt: TGCGCCAGCAGTGTGTGGCAGGACCTTGAAGCTTTCTTT
cdr3_aa: CASSVWQDLEAFF
d_call: -
cdr3_length: 13
v_call: TRBV10-2
clone_size: -
j_call: TRBJ1-1

cdr3_nt: TGTGCCAGCAGCGCCGGGACAGGGCCCCAAGAGACCCAGTACTTC
cdr3_aa: CASSAGTGPQETQYF
d_call: TRBD1
cdr3_length: 15
v_call: TRBV9
clone_size: few
j_call: TRBJ2-5

cdr3_nt: TGTGCCAGCAGTTTCGGGGGCAGCTACCAGATAGCTTTCTTT
cdr3_aa: CASSFGGSYQIAFF
d_call: -
cdr3_length: 14
v_call: TRBV28
clone_size: many
j_call: TRBJ1-1

cdr3_nt: TGTGCCAGCAGCCTCCGGGACAGTCTTTCACCCCTCCACTTT
cdr3_aa: CASSLRDSLSPLHF
d_call: TRBD1
cdr3_length: 14
v_call: TRBV3-1
clone_size: -
j_call: TRBJ1-6

cdr3_nt: TGTGCCAGTAGCGCCGGGACAGGGAACACTGAAGCTTTCTTT
cdr3_aa: CASSAGTGNTEAFF
d_call: TRBD1
cdr3_length: 14
v_call: TRBV19
clone_size: few
j_call: TRBJ1-1

cdr3_nt: TGTGCCAGCAGAGCAGCGGGGGGCTATGAGCAGTTCTTC
cdr3_aa: CASRAAGGYEQFF
d_call: TRBD2
cdr3_length: 13
v_call: TRBV6-2/TRBV6-3
clone_size: -
j_call: TRBJ2-1